This T cell receptor (beta chain) derives from a study of blood T cell repertoires in COVID-19. Turning to the study itself: COVID-19 samples from acute and convalescent phases originated in the United States, Italy and Spain. The analysed material was cDNA or gDNA that came from T cells, B-cell-depleted T cells, or PBMCs.

There are a few counts of this clone. In the original processing: The assay estimated nucleated cells by amplifying reference gene primers. The assay was immunoSEQ multiplex PCR, and TCRdb's table has in-frame clones only and misses some. D and trimming come from the DNA, and the V and J calls and clone size come from that table. The table lists fewer than 200,000 clones, nearly 80% of them singletons, with roughly 25% in the top ten. The sequence derives from a woman in her seventies with acute or convalescent COVID-19. Sequences were obtained from peripheral blood.

The CDR3 reads CATTSGSNGYNEQFF. CDR3 bases: TGTGCCACCACTAGCGGGAGTAACGGCTACAATGAGCAGTTCTTC. This chain links TRBV24-1 with TRBJ2-1; TRBD2 aligns across 10 bases. The germline V gene encodes CDR1 KGHDR and CDR2 SFDVKD. This CDR3 comprises 15 residues. V was clipped by 8 bases and J by 3 bases; unmatched bases: 6.